The 2 T cell receptor beta chains presented below share a single source sample, sequenced in a study of OX40 agonist ivuxolimab in advanced cancers. The assay was immunoSEQ multiplex PCR, and TCRdb's table has in-frame clones only and misses some. The sample lists approximately 74,000 clones, about nine tenths seen once, with approximately 6% in the top ten. Sequencing used CD4+ or CD8+ T cells sorted from blood, obtained in a trial of the OX40 agonist ivuxolimab. The source is an adult with an advanced solid tumor such as melanoma, head and neck, liver or kidney cancer.

The V and J genes are TRBV7-6 and TRBJ1-1; D ambiguous. CDR1 and CDR2 from the germline V gene are SGHVS and FNYEAQ. The V end lost 5 bases, the J end lost 6 bases, and 16 bases lay between the germline ends. The CDR3 runs to 14 residues. The CDR3 here is CASSLTERSSEAFF. The CDR3 DNA follows: TGTGCCAGCAGCCTAACCGAGCGGAGTTCTGAAGCTTTCTTT.

The chain is built from TRBV6-6 and TRBJ1-2; 8 bases agree with TRBD1. Germline trimming cut 2 bases from V and 0 bases from J; bases unmatched to any gene: 2. CDR1 is MNHNY, CDR2 SVGAGI, per germline (reference sequence). CDR3 length: 15 amino acids. The CDR3, as DNA: TGTGCCAGCAGTTACGGGACAGGACCTAACTATGGCTACACCTTC. Amino acid sequence: CASSYGTGPNYGYTF.